This TCR beta chain was sequenced for a study of cytomegalovirus exposure and HLA in healthy donors. Broader study findings: In a later analysis, TCR association rates varied by HLA locus: DRB1 most, HLA-C fewest.

PCR was performed using 60 Vbeta and 13 Jbeta primers. The data were produced by immunoSEQ multiplex PCR, yet TCRdb's version contains in-frame clones alone and is incomplete. Of under 100,000 clones detected, under 80% appear once; the ten largest clones hold approximately 9.2%. The CDR3 loop spans 15 amino acids. CDR1 is SGHVS, CDR2 FQNEAQ, per germline. V dropped 5 bases and J dropped 2; count of bases not matched to a gene: 5. Concerning this clone itself: Antigen unknown.

What was sequenced was PBMCs. This sequence originates from a human donor in good health. This chain links TRBV7-8 with TRBJ2-5; TRBD2 aligns across 10 bases. CDR3 residues: CASSMGLARQETQYF. The DNA of the CDR3 is TGTGCCAGCAGCATGGGACTAGCGAGACAAGAGACCCAGTACTTC.